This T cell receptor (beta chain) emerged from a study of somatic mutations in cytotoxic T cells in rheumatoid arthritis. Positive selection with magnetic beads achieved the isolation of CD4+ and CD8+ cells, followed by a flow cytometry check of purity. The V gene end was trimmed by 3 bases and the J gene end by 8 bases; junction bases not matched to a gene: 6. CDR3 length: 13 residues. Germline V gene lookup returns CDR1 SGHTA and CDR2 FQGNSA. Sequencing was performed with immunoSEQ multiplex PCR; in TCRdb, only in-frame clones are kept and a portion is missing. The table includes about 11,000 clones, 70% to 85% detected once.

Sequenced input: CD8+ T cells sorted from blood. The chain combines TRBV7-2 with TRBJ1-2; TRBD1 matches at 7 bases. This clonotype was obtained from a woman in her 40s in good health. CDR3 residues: CASSFDRTGGYTF. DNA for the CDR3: TGTGCCAGCAGCTTCGACAGGACAGGCGGCTACACCTTC.